A single T cell receptor beta chain is shown here with its context. The specificity of this receptor is unknown. No much larger clone is present one base from it, and per-base qualities are unavailable. The sample's time point label, decoded: individuals recovered from natural SARS-CoV-2 infection. The immunoSEQ Assay was used to sequence TCRbeta CDR3 regions. After extraction, genomic DNA underwent amplification by bias-controlled multiplex PCR, followed by high-throughput sequencing. The source study handled its data this way. To quantify the absolute abundance of each unique TCRbeta CDR3 region, sequences were collapsed and filtered. Usable DNA was measured by amplifying reference genes present in all nucleated cells, and TCRbeta template counts were normalized to that usable DNA to estimate T cell fraction. Repertoire TCRs were annotated as SARS-CoV-2-specific when V gene, CDR3 amino acid sequence and J gene were exactly matched to a known reactive TCR set. The reference SARS-CoV-2 TCR set was obtained from MIRA and was filtered for enrichment in COVID-19-positive ImmuneCODE repertoires, whereby public or cross-reactive TCRs were removed. Drawing on the MIRA antigens, annotated TCRs were analysed further at the level of specific ORF or position within ORF. Depth was the summed frequency of annotated unique rearrangements, while breadth was defined as annotated unique rearrangements over total unique productive rearrangements. Group comparisons of TCR breadth used two-sided Wilcoxon rank-sum tests. TCRdb mirrors the immuneACCESS table, restricted to in-frame sequences. Some clones are absent from its copies; in checked studies, under half trace to an unresolved V gene, and the reason for the others is unknown. D and trimming come from the DNA, and the V and J calls and clone size come from that table. This sample holds some 180,000 clones; around 85% were observed only once. The top ten clones comprise 4.5% to 7.5% of the sample.

This entry is derived from a study of Ad26.COV2.S vaccination and SARS-CoV-2 variants listed by TCRdb under 2021. For the study in its entirety: Sequencing of the TCRbeta repertoire served to evaluate the specificity and breadth of SARS-CoV-2-reactive T cell receptors following Ad26.COV2.S vaccination. The TCR-sequenced set comprised approximately 30 samples: approximately 19 Ad26.COV2.S vaccine recipients, 5 placebo recipients and 8 SARS-CoV-2 convalescent individuals.

Overall study outcomes, separate from this receptor: Spike-specific TCR breadth was higher in Ad26.COV2.S recipients than in placebo recipients (P = 0.0014). It was noted by the authors that total T cell responses may have been underestimated by the TCR breadth and depth analyses. After vaccination, spike-specific CD8+ and CD4+ T cell responses were reported to show substantial breadth. Non-spike TCR breadth was comparable between vaccine and placebo recipients, consistent with the vaccine containing only spike.

The CDR3 runs 15 residues from the cysteine to the phenylalanine. Of all the DNA, just the CDR3 is kept, 45 bases in frame from base 1. From a lookup of the germline V gene (reference sequence), CDR1 and CDR2 are MNHEY and SMNVEV. The germline V end is reduced by 4 bases and the J end by 5 bases; junction bases left unmatched: 5. The rearranged segments are TRBV27 and TRBJ2-5; 12 bases in the middle match TRBD1. This clonotype originated in a human donor who had recovered from COVID-19. The input for sequencing was peripheral blood, taken after recovery from COVID-19. The nucleotides read TGTGCCAGCAGTTCGGGGACAGGGGGCGTGGAGACCCAGTACTTC. It is translated as CASSSGTGGVETQYF.